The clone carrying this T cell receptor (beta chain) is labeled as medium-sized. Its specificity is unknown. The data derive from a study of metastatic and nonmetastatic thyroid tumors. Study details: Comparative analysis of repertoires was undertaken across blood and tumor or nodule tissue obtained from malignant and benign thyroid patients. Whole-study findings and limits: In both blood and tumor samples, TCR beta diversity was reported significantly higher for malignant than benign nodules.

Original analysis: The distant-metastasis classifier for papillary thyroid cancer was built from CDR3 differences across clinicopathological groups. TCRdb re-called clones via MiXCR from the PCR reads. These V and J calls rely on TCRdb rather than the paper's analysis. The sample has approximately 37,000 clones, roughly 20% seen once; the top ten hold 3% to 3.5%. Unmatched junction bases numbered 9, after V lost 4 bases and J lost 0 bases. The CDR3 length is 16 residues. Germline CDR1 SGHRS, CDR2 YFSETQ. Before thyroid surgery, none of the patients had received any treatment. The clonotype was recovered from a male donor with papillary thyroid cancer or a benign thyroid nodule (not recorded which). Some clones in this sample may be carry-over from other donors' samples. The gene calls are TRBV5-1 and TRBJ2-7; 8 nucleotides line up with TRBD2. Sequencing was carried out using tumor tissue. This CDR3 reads CASSIGSGVSSYEQYF. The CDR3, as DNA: TGCGCCAGCAGCATAGGTAGCGGGGTGAGCTCCTACGAGCAGTACTTC.